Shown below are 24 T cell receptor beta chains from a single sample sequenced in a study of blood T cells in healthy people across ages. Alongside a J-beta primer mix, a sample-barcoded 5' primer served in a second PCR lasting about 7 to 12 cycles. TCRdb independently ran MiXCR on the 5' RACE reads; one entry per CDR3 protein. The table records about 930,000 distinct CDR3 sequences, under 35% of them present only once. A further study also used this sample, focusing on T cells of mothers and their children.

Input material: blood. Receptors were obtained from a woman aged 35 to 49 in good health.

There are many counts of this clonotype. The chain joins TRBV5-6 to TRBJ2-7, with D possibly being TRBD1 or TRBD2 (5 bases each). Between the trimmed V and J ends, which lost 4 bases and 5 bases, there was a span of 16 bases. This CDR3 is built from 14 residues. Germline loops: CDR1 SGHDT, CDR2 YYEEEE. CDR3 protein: CASSPPGAAHEQYF. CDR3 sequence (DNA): TGTGCCAGCAGCCCCCCCGGGGCGGCTCACGAGCAGTACTTC.

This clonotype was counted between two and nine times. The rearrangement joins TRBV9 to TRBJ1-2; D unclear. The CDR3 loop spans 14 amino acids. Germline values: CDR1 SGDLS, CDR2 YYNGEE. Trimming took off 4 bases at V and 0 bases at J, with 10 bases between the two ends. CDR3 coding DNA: TGTGCCAGCAGCCCCAGGCTTACTAACTATGGCTACACCTTC. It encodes CASSPRLTNYGYTF.

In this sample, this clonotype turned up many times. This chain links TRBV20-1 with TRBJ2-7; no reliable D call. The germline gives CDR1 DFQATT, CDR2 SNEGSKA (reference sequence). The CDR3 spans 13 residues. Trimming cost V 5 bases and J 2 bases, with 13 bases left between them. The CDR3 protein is CSASETNTYEQYF. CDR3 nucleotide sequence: TGCAGTGCTTCGGAGACAAACACCTACGAGCAGTACTTC.

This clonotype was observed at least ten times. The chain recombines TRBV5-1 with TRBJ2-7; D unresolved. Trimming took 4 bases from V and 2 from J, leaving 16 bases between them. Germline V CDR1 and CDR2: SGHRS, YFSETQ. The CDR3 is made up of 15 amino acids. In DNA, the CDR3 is TGCGCCAGCAGCCCCACCCAGGCCGAGACCTACGAGCAGTACTTC. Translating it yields CASSPTQAETYEQYF.

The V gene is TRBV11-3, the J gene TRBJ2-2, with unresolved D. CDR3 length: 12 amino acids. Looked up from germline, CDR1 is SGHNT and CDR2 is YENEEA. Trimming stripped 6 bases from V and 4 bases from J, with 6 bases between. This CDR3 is CASRGSTGELFF. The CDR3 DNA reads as TGTGCCAGCAGAGGGTCCACCGGGGAGCTGTTTTTT.

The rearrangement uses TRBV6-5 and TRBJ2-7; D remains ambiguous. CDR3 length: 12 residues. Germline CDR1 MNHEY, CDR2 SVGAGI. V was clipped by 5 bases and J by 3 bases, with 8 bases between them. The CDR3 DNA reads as TGTGCCAGCAGTCACCAGAACTACGAGCAGTACTTC. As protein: CASSHQNYEQYF.

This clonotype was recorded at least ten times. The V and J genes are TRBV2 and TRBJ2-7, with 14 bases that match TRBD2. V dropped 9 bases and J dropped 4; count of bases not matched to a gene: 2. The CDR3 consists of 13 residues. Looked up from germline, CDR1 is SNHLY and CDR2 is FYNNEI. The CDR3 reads CARGLAGGYEQYF. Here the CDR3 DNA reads TGTGCCAGAGGACTAGCGGGGGGATACGAGCAGTACTTC.

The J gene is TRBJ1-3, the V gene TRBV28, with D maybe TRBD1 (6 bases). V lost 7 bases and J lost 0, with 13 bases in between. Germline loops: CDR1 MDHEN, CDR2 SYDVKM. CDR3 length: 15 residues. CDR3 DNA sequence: TGTGCCAGCACCCCTGGGGGGGCCTCTGGAAACACCATATATTTT. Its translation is CASTPGGASGNTIYF.

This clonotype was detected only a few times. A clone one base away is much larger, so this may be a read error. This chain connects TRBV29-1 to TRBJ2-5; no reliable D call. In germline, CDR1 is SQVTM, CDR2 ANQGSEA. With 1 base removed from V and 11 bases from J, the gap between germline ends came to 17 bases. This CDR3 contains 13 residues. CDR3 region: CSVEAGLGNEQYF. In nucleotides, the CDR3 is TGCAGCGTTGAAGCCGGATTGGGCAATGAGCAGTACTTC.

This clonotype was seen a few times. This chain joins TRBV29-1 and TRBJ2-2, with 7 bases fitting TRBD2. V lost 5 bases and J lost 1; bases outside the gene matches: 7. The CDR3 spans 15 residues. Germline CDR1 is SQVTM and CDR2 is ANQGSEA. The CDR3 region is CSVRPGGVNTGELFF. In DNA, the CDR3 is TGCAGCGTTCGCCCGGGGGGAGTGAACACCGGGGAGCTGTTTTTT.

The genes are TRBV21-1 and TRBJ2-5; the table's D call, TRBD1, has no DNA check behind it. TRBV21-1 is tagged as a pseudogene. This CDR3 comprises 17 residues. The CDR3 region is CASSNGDRGYHQETQYF. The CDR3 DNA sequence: TGTGCCAGCAGCAACGGGGACAGGGGGTACCACCAAGAGACCCAGTACTTC.

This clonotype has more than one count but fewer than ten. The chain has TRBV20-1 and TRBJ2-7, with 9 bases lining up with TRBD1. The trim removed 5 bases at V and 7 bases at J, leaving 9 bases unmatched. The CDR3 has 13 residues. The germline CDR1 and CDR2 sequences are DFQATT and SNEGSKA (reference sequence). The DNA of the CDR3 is TGCAGTGCTCCACAGGGGGCCTTGCGGGAGCAGTACTTC. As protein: CSAPQGALREQYF.

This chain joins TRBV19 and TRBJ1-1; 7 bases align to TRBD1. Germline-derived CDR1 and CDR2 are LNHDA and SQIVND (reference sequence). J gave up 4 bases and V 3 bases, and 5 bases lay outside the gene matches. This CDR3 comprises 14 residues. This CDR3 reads CASSILQGSTEAFF. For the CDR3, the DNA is TGTGCCAGTAGTATCCTACAGGGGTCCACTGAAGCTTTCTTT.

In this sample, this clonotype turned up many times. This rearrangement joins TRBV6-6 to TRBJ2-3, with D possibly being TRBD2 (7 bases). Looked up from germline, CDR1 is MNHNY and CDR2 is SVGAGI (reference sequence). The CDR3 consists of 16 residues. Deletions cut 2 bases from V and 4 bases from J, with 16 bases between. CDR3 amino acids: CASSYDLGGGADTQYF. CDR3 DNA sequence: TGTGCCAGCAGTTACGACCTTGGCGGGGGCGCAGATACGCAGTATTTT.

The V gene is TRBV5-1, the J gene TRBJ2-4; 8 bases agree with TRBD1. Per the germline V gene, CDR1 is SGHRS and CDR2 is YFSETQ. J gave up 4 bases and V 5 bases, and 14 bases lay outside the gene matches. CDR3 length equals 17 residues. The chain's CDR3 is CASRNNGQGPGKNIQYF. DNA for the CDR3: TGCGCCAGCAGAAATAACGGACAGGGCCCAGGGAAAAACATTCAGTACTTC.

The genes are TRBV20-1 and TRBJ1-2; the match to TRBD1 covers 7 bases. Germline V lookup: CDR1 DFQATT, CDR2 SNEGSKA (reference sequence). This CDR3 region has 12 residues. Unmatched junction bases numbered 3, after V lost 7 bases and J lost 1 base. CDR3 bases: TGCAGTGGGGACAGCCTTAACTATGGCTACACCTTC. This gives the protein CSGDSLNYGYTF.

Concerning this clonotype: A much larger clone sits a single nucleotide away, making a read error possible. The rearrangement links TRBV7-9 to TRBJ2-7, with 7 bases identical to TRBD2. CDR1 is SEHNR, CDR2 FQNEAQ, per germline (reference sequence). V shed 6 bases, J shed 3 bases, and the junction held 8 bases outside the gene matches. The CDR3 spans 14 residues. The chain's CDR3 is CASRGLSGDYEQYF. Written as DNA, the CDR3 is TGTGCCAGCAGGGGATTAAGCGGGGACTACGAGCAGTACTTC.

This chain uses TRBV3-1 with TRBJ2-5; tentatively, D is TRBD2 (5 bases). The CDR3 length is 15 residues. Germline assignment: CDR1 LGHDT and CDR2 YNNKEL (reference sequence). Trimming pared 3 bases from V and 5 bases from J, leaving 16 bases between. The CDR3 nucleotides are TGTGCCAGCAGCCAGTCGGCCAGCGGTGGCGAGACCCAGTACTTC. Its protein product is CASSQSASGGETQYF.

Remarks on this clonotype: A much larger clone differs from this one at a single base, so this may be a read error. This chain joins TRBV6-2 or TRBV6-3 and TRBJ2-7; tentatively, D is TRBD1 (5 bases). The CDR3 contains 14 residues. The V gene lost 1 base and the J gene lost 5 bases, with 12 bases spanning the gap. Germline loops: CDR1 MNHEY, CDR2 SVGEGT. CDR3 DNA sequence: TGTGCCAGCAGTTACTGCAGGGTTGATAACGAGCAGTACTTC. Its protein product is CASSYCRVDNEQYF.

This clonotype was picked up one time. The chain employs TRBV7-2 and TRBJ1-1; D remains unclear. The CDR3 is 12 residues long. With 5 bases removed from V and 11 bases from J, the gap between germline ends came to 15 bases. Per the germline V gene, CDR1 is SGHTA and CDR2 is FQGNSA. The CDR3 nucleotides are TGTGCCAGCAGCAAAACTCAAGGGCCCGCTTTCTTT. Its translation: CASSKTQGPAFF.

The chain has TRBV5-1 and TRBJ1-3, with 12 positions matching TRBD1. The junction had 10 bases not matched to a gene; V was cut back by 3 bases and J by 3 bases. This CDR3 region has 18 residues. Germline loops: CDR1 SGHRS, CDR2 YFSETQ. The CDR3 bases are TGCGCCAGCAGCTCCGGGACAGGGGGCACCCTAGATGGAAACACCATATATTTT. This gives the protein CASSSGTGGTLDGNTIYF.

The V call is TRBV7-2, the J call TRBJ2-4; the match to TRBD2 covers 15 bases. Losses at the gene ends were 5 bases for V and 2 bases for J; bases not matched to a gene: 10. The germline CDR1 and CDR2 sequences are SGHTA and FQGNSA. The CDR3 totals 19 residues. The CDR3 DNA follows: TGTGCCAGCAGCCGCATTGGGACTAGCGGGGGGATATCCAAAAACATTCAGTACTTC. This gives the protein CASSRIGTSGGISKNIQYF. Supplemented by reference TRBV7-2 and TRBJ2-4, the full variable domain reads GAGVSQSPSNKVTEKGKDVELRCDPISGHTALYWYRQSLGQGLEFLIYFQGNSAPDKSGLPSDRFSAERTGGSVSTLTIQRTQQEDSAVYLCASSRIGTSGGISKNIQYFGAGTRLSVL.

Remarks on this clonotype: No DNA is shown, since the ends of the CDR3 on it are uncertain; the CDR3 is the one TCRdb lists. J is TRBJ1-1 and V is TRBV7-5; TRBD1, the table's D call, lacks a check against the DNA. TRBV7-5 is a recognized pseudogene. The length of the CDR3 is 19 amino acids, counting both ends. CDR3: CISVSEAFKDRALNTEAFF.

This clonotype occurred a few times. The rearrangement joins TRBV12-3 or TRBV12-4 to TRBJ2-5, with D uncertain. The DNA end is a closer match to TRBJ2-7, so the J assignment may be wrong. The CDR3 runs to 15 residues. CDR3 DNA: TGTGCCAGCAGTTTATGGGCAGCGCTCTCCCGCGAGCAGTACTTC. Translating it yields CASSLWAALSREQYF.